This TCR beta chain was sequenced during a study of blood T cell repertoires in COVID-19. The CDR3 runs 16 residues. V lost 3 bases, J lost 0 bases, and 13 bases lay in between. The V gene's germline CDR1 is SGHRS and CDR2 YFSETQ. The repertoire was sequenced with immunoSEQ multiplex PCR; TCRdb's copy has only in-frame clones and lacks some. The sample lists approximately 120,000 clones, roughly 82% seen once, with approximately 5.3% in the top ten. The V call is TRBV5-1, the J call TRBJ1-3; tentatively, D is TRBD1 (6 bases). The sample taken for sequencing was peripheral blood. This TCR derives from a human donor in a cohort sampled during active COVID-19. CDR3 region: CASSYTTGISGNTIYF. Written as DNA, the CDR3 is TGCGCCAGCAGCTATACTACAGGGATCTCTGGAAACACCATATATTTT.